One and the same sample provided the 22 T cell receptor beta chains below, sequenced in a study of identical twins. TCRdb re-called the 5' RACE reads with MiXCR, one entry per CDR3 protein. The table includes approximately 240,000 distinct CDR3 sequences, more than 12% detected once. Input material: memory (CD45RO+) T cells sorted from blood. The receptor set was obtained from a woman under 30 in good health.

This chain joins TRBV7-2 and TRBJ2-1, with 9 nucleotides matching TRBD2. Germline V gene data show CDR1 as SGHTA and CDR2 as FQGNSA. V was clipped by 1 base and J by 10 bases; unmatched bases: 2. This CDR3 has 13 amino acids. CDR3 nucleotide sequence: TGTGCCAGCAGCTTAGTCCTAGCGGGGGAGCAGTTCTTC. Its translation is CASSLVLAGEQFF. Looking up the rest from reference TRBV7-2 and TRBJ2-1 gives the full variable domain: GAGVSQSPSNKVTEKGKDVELRCDPISGHTALYWYRQSLGQGLEFLIYFQGNSAPDKSGLPSDRFSAERTGGSVSTLTIQRTQQEDSAVYLCASSLVLAGEQFFGPGTRLTVL.

The table lists this clonotype with a few counts. This rearrangement joins TRBV21-1 to TRBJ2-1; the table's D gene call, TRBD1, was not cross checked with the DNA. TRBV21-1 is a recognized pseudogene. This CDR3 has 16 amino acids. CDR3 protein: CASSNRQGAPRNEQFF. CDR3 DNA: TGTGCCAGCAGCAACAGACAGGGGGCGCCCCGCAATGAGCAGTTCTTC.

This chain connects TRBV11-2 to TRBJ1-3, with D possibly being TRBD1 (5 bases). The CDR3 has 14 amino acids. Looked up from germline, CDR1 is SGHAT and CDR2 is FQNNGV. Deletions cut 5 bases from V and 3 bases from J, with 11 bases between. DNA for the CDR3: TGTGCCAGCAGCCGCCGGGGGGTTGGAAACACCATATATTTT. Translated: CASSRRGVGNTIYF.

The sample holds many counts of this clonotype. The chain uses TRBV7-9 and TRBJ2-3, with D tentatively TRBD2 (5 bases). This CDR3 contains 14 residues. The germline V gene encodes CDR1 SEHNR and CDR2 FQNEAQ (reference sequence). V was trimmed by 2 bases and J by 2 bases, leaving 8 bases between them. CDR3 nucleotide sequence: TGTGCCAGCAGCTTAATGGGAGACACAGATACGCAGTATTTT. This sequence encodes CASSLMGDTDTQYF.

This clonotype occurred a few times. The CDR3 region has the DNA TGTGCCAGTAGATTTAGGGCTAGCGGGACGTCAGATACGCAGTATTTT. This sequence encodes CASRFRASGTSDTQYF. The chain recombines TRBV19 with TRBJ2-3; TRBD2 matches at 9 bases. The CDR3 is 16 residues long. V shed 6 bases and J 4 bases; nucleotides not matched to a gene: 11. Germline values: CDR1 LNHDA, CDR2 SQIVND (reference sequence). The full variable domain, with the rest looked up from reference TRBV19 and TRBJ2-3, is DGGITQSPKYLFRKEGQNVTLSCEQNLNHDAMYWYRQDPGQGLRLIYYSQIVNDFQKGDIAEGYSVSREKKESFPLTVTSAQKNPTAFYLCASRFRASGTSDTQYFGPGTRLTVL.

The genes are TRBV12-3 or TRBV12-4 and TRBJ2-7; no clear D gene. This CDR3 contains 14 residues. V lost 2 bases and J lost 4, with 12 bases in between. The DNA for the CDR3 is TGTGCCAGCAGTTTATCGGCCGGTGCGTACGAGCAGTACTTC. Translation: CASSLSAGAYEQYF.

The V call is TRBV5-1, the J call TRBJ1-2; unclear D gene. Trimming stripped 1 base from V and 2 bases from J, with 6 bases between. This CDR3 contains 13 residues. Germline values: CDR1 SGHRS, CDR2 YFSETQ. CDR3 sequence: CASSLWLNYGYTF. The CDR3 DNA reads TGCGCCAGCAGCTTGTGGCTGAACTATGGCTACACCTTC.

The chain joins TRBV4-2 to TRBJ2-1, with D possibly TRBD1 on 6 matching bases. V was cut by 0 bases and J by 0 bases, with 12 bases left in between. CDR3 length: 17 amino acids. Germline loops: CDR1 LGHNA, CDR2 YNFKEQ. The CDR3 region is CASSQDLRGGSYNEQFF. The CDR3 DNA follows: TGTGCCAGCAGCCAAGATTTACGAGGGGGCTCCTACAATGAGCAGTTCTTC.

The rearrangement uses TRBV5-1 and TRBJ2-3; D is unclear. The germline V gene encodes CDR1 SGHRS and CDR2 YFSETQ. CDR3 length: 15 amino acids. Between the trimmed V and J ends, which lost 4 bases and 0 bases, there was a span of 12 bases. The CDR3 sequence: CASSPLDSSTDTQYF. CDR3 in DNA: TGCGCCAGCAGCCCTCTGGATTCTAGCACAGATACGCAGTATTTT.

This clonotype was detected only once. V gene TRBV6-5 combines with J gene TRBJ1-1; 7 bases align to TRBD1. The CDR3 totals 15 residues. Germline CDR1 is MNHEY and CDR2 is SVGAGI. The V segment lost 3 bases and the J segment 0 bases; nucleotides outside the gene matches: 4. In DNA, the CDR3 is TGTGCCAGCAGTTATACAGGGGTCATGAACACTGAAGCTTTCTTT. Translated: CASSYTGVMNTEAFF.

V gene TRBV20-1 combines with J gene TRBJ2-5, with D perhaps matching TRBD2 (6 bases). Trimming cost V 6 bases and J 1 base, with 12 bases left between them. The CDR3 loop spans 13 amino acids. Germline V gene lookup returns CDR1 DFQATT and CDR2 SNEGSKA (reference sequence). CDR3 in amino acids: CSARLSGQETQYF. CDR3 bases: TGCAGTGCCCGCCTTAGCGGCCAAGAGACCCAGTACTTC.

This clonotype occurred a few times. The J gene is TRBJ2-7, the V gene TRBV29-1; 10 bases align to TRBD1. The CDR3 is made up of 13 amino acids. CDR1 and CDR2 from the germline V gene are SQVTM and ANQGSEA. The V gene end was trimmed by 6 bases and the J gene end by 7 bases; junction bases not matched to a gene: 9. In nucleotides, the CDR3 is TGCAGCGTCGCGGGACAGGGGCTTGGGGAGCAGTACTTC. Its protein product is CSVAGQGLGEQYF.

The chain uses TRBV6-4 and TRBJ2-1; 14 bases line up with TRBD2. The CDR3 totals 16 residues. The trim removed 5 bases at V and 9 bases at J, leaving 9 bases unmatched. Germline V CDR1 and CDR2: MRHNA, SNTAGT. The CDR3 loop reads CASSPMPGTSGGEQFF. CDR3 coding DNA: TGTGCCAGCAGTCCAATGCCTGGGACTAGCGGGGGTGAGCAGTTCTTC.

CDR3 protein: CASSHRQIHKSGHTF. CDR3 in DNA: TGTGCCAGCAGTCACCGACAGATCCACAAGAGCGGCCACACCTTC. The chain combines TRBV12-3 or TRBV12-4 with TRBJ1-2, with a possible D match to TRBD1 (5 bases). CDR3 length equals 15 residues. Between the trimmed V and J ends, which lost 5 bases and 12 bases, there was a span of 25 bases.

The V call is TRBV6-6, the J call TRBJ2-7; D is undetermined. Looked up from germline, CDR1 is MNHNY and CDR2 is SVGAGI (reference sequence). The V end was cut by 5 bases, the J end by 9 bases, with 14 bases between. The CDR3 spans 12 residues. DNA for the CDR3: TGTGCCAGCAGTCTAACCTTTTGGGTGCAGTACTTC. This translates into CASSLTFWVQYF.

The rearrangement joins TRBV7-8 to TRBJ2-1; 8 bases agree with TRBD2. Germline assignment: CDR1 SGHVS and CDR2 FQNEAQ. This CDR3 is 12 amino acids long. The junction had 5 bases not matched to a gene; V was cut back by 4 bases and J by 12 bases. The CDR3 region is CASSWAAGGQFF. The CDR3 DNA reads as TGTGCCAGCAGCTGGGCGGCGGGGGGGCAGTTCTTC.

V and J are TRBV13 and TRBJ2-3, with D perhaps TRBD2 (5 bases). V was cut by 3 bases and J by 8 bases, with 15 bases left in between. The CDR3 length is 14 residues. Germline values: CDR1 PRHDT, CDR2 FYEKMQ (reference sequence). CDR3 amino acids: CASSFGLFKLTQYF. CDR3 DNA sequence: TGTGCCAGCAGCTTTGGACTGTTCAAGCTTACGCAGTATTTT. Combining the CDR3 with reference TRBV13 and TRBJ2-3 gives the whole variable domain AAGVIQSPRHLIKEKRETATLKCYPIPRHDTVYWYQQGPGQDPQFLISFYEKMQSDKGSIPDRFSAQQFSDYHSELNMSSLELGDSALYFCASSFGLFKLTQYFGPGTRLTVL.

V and J are TRBV25-1 and TRBJ2-3; 7 nucleotides align to TRBD2. The V segment lost 3 bases and the J segment 4 bases; nucleotides outside the gene matches: 10. The CDR3 has 16 residues. Germline values: CDR1 MGHDK, CDR2 SYGVNS. The CDR3 coding sequence is TGTGCCAGCAGTGAGATGAGCGGGATCTTATCAGATACGCAGTATTTT. The encoded protein is CASSEMSGILSDTQYF. The variable domain in full, completed from reference TRBV25-1 and TRBJ2-3, reads EADIYQTPRYLVIGTGKKITLECSQTMGHDKMYWYQQDPGMELHLIHYSYGVNSTEKGDLSSESTVSRIRTEHFPLTLESARPSHTSQYLCASSEMSGILSDTQYFGPGTRLTVL.

The chain couples TRBV6-5 to TRBJ2-3; 12 nucleotides line up with TRBD2. The CDR3 is 15 amino acids. V shed 4 bases and J 6 bases; nucleotides not matched to a gene: 5. In germline, CDR1 is MNHEY, CDR2 SVGAGI. The CDR3 protein is CASSFASGGVDTQYF. The CDR3 DNA is TGTGCCAGCAGTTTTGCTAGCGGGGGGGTGGATACGCAGTATTTT.

The J gene is TRBJ2-5, the V gene TRBV20-1; 9 positions agree with TRBD2. The length of the CDR3 is 14 residues. Germline CDR1 reads DFQATT; CDR2 reads SNEGSKA (reference sequence). The V and J ends lost 4 bases and 3 bases, in that order; junction bases with no gene match: 6. In DNA, the CDR3 is TGCAGTGCTATAATGACTAGCGGCAAAGAGACCCAGTACTTC. Residues: CSAIMTSGKETQYF.

This clonotype was seen a few times. This chain links TRBV20-1 with TRBJ1-3; TRBD1 matches 9 bases. CDR3 length: 14 residues. Germline values: CDR1 DFQATT, CDR2 SNEGSKA (reference sequence). Trimming at V came to 3 bases and at J to 2 bases, leaving 2 bases not matched to a gene. The CDR3 protein is CSARGTGTGNTIYF. In nucleotides, the CDR3 is TGCAGTGCTAGGGGGACAGGGACTGGAAACACCATATATTTT.

This chain uses TRBV20-1 with TRBJ2-4; D is undetermined. The germline V and J ends were trimmed by 0 bases and 0 bases, with 6 bases remaining between them. This CDR3 comprises 14 residues. Per the germline V gene, CDR1 is DFQATT and CDR2 is SNEGSKA (reference sequence). The CDR3, as DNA: TGCAGTGCTAGAGATATCCTAGCCAAAAACATTCAGTACTTC. It yields the protein CSARDILAKNIQYF.